These 32 T cell receptor beta chains came from one sample sequenced in a study of T cells in tuberculosis. Using immunoSEQ multiplex PCR, the repertoire was profiled, and TCRdb retains in-frame clones only, with some absent. The sample has nearly 35,000 clones; approximately 93% are singletons. Specimen: PBMCs. The source is a donor between 10 and 35 years old with latent tuberculosis or without tuberculosis infection.

In this sample, this clone turned up once. The V gene is TRBV7-9, the J gene TRBJ1-5, with D uncertain. The V gene lost 0 bases and the J gene lost 10 bases, with 10 bases spanning the gap. This CDR3 contains 13 residues. In germline, CDR1 is SEHNR, CDR2 FQNEAQ (reference sequence). CDR3 in amino acids: CASSLAGDYPQHF. CDR3 sequence (DNA): TGTGCCAGCAGCTTAGCGGGAGATTATCCCCAGCATTTT.

Written as DNA, the CDR3 is TGCGCCAGCAGCCAAGATGAGACTAGCGGACAAAACATTCAGTACTTC. Encoded protein: CASSQDETSGQNIQYF. V is TRBV4-1 and J is TRBJ2-4; 9 positions agree with TRBD2. Trimming removed 0 bases from V and 5 bases from J; junction bases left unmatched: 5. The CDR3 is 16 residues long. The germline V gene has CDR1 MGHRA and CDR2 YSYEKL.

This chain joins TRBV11-3 and TRBJ1-1, with D possibly TRBD1 on 5 matching bases. CDR1 and CDR2 (germline): SGHNT, YENEEA. Trimming pared 1 base from V and 7 bases from J, leaving 10 bases between. CDR3 length: 13 amino acids. The DNA for the CDR3 is TGTGCCAGCAGCTTAGGAGGTGACAGTGAAGCTTTCTTT. It encodes CASSLGGDSEAFF.

This sequence joins TRBV6-6 and TRBJ2-2; D gene ambiguous. V dropped 1 base and J dropped 6 bases, with 12 bases sitting between them. This CDR3 has 15 residues. Per the germline V gene, CDR1 is MNHNY and CDR2 is SVGAGI (reference sequence). CDR3 residues: CASSYLSPKSGELFF. In nucleotides, the CDR3 is TGTGCCAGCAGTTACTTATCTCCTAAATCCGGGGAGCTGTTTTTT.

The V gene is TRBV10-3, the J gene TRBJ2-5, with 7 bases identical to TRBD1. The germline CDR1 and CDR2 sequences are ENHRY and SYGVKD. The CDR3 is 15 amino acids. The J segment lost 2 bases and the V segment lost 1 base, leaving 4 bases of the junction unmatched. Written as DNA, the CDR3 is TGTGCCATCAGTGAGTACTCGGGACAGCAAGAGACCCAGTACTTC. Amino acid sequence: CAISEYSGQQETQYF.

J is TRBJ2-7 and V is TRBV30; D may be TRBD1 (6 bases). Per germline, CDR1 GTSNPN and CDR2 SVGIG (reference sequence). V lost 2 bases to trimming and J lost 9 bases, with 20 bases between them. CDR3 length: 14 amino acids. CDR3 residues: CAWSQKSGQLWQYF. CDR3 sequence (DNA): TGTGCCTGGAGTCAAAAATCCGGACAGTTGTGGCAGTACTTC.

V gene TRBV7-6 combines with J gene TRBJ1-5; possibly TRBD1 for D (5 bases). Deletions cut 5 bases from V and 4 bases from J, with 9 bases between. The CDR3 totals 13 residues. Germline V gene sequence: CDR1 SGHVS, CDR2 FNYEAQ. Written as DNA, the CDR3 is TGTGCCAGCAGCGCTGCAGGGAATCAGCCCCAGCATTTT. It yields the protein CASSAAGNQPQHF.

V is TRBV10-3 and J is TRBJ2-7, with D maybe TRBD2 (6 bases). Trimming removed 6 bases at V and 2 bases at J, with 14 bases between. Germline V gene lookup returns CDR1 ENHRY and CDR2 SYGVKD. The CDR3 length is 14 residues. CDR3: CAIREVGGAYEQYF. For the CDR3, the DNA is TGTGCCATCAGAGAGGTGGGAGGAGCCTACGAGCAGTACTTC.

The J gene is TRBJ2-2, the V gene TRBV18; D might be TRBD2 (6 bases). The germline V gene has CDR1 KGHSH and CDR2 LQKENI. The CDR3 runs to 14 residues. V was clipped by 6 bases and J by 3 bases, with 11 bases between them. The CDR3 DNA is TGTGCCAGCTCCCCGACTAGAGACACCGGGGAGCTGTTTTTT. This translates into CASSPTRDTGELFF. The full variable domain, completed using reference TRBV18 and TRBJ2-2, is NAGVMQNPRHLVRRRGQEARLRCSPMKGHSHVYWYRQLPEEGLKFMVYLQKENIIDESGMPKERFSAEFPKEGPSILRIQQVVRGDSAAYFCASSPTRDTGELFFGEGSRLTVL.

The rearrangement uses TRBV6-6 and TRBJ1-4, with 7 bases that match TRBD1. CDR3 length: 14 residues. The V gene end was trimmed by 6 bases and the J gene end by 4 bases; junction bases not matched to a gene: 5. Germline values: CDR1 MNHNY, CDR2 SVGAGI (reference sequence). Here the CDR3 reads CASREDRYNEKLFF. The CDR3, as DNA: TGTGCCAGCAGAGAGGACAGGTATAATGAAAAACTGTTTTTT.

This chain joins TRBV4-3 and TRBJ1-1; 7 bases match TRBD1. Germline trimming cut 0 bases from V and 6 bases from J; bases unmatched to any gene: 7. The CDR3 loop spans 15 amino acids. Germline V gene sequence: CDR1 LGHNA, CDR2 YSLEER. The CDR3 loop reads CASSQEYRGLAEAFF. The DNA of the CDR3 is TGCGCCAGCAGCCAAGAGTACAGGGGTTTAGCTGAAGCTTTCTTT.

The chain links TRBV7-2 to TRBJ2-5; 8 bases are shared with TRBD1. The V segment lost 2 bases and the J segment 5 bases; nucleotides outside the gene matches: 4. Germline V gives CDR1 SGHTA, CDR2 FQGNSA. The CDR3 has 14 residues. CDR3 in amino acids: CASSLTGGRETQYF. The CDR3 bases are TGTGCCAGCAGCTTAACAGGGGGAAGGGAGACCCAGTACTTC.

The rearrangement joins TRBV9 to TRBJ2-1; D might be TRBD1 (5 bases). Germline lookup yields CDR1 SGDLS and CDR2 YYNGEE. V lost 1 base to trimming and J lost 5 bases, with 13 bases between them. CDR3 length: 15 amino acids. DNA of the CDR3: TGTGCCAGCAGCGTATTAGTCAGGGCCAACAATGAGCAGTTCTTC. Protein product: CASSVLVRANNEQFF.

The rearrangement links TRBV28 to TRBJ1-2; 9 bases map to TRBD1. The ends lost 5 bases at V and 3 bases at J; junction bases unmatched: 16. The CDR3 has 18 amino acids. CDR1 is MDHEN, CDR2 SYDVKM, per germline. CDR3 residues: CASSLVDRGKGDDYGYTF. DNA of the CDR3: TGTGCCAGCAGTCTCGTGGACAGGGGAAAAGGTGACGACTATGGCTACACCTTC.

This rearrangement joins TRBV5-1 to TRBJ2-7; 8 bases match TRBD1. Germline V CDR1 and CDR2: SGHRS, YFSETQ. V shed 5 bases and J 2 bases; nucleotides not matched to a gene: 9. This CDR3 contains 15 residues. CDR3 amino acids: CASSRTGPTTYEQYF. CDR3 nucleotide sequence: TGCGCCAGCAGTCGGACAGGGCCCACTACCTACGAGCAGTACTTC. The whole variable domain, filled in from reference TRBV5-1 and TRBJ2-7, reads KAGVTQTPRYLIKTRGQQVTLSCSPISGHRSVSWYQQTPGQGLQFLFEYFSETQRNKGNFPGRFSGRQFSNSRSEMNVSTLELGDSALYLCASSRTGPTTYEQYFGPGTRLTVT.

This sequence joins TRBV2 and TRBJ2-7; 8 bases agree with TRBD1. The CDR3 runs 14 residues. Trimming took 3 bases from V and 2 from J; bases not matched to a gene: 3. Germline V gives CDR1 SNHLY, CDR2 FYNNEI. The CDR3 here is CASSDRGLTYEQYF. CDR3 nucleotides: TGTGCCAGCAGTGACAGGGGGCTCACCTACGAGCAGTACTTC. Variable domain in full (rest from reference TRBV2 and TRBJ2-7): EPEVTQTPSHQVTQMGQEVILRCVPISNHLYFYWYRQILGQKVEFLVSFYNNEISEKSEIFDDQFSVERPDGSNFTLKIRSTKLEDSAMYFCASSDRGLTYEQYFGPGTRLTVT.

The chain is built from TRBV28 and TRBJ1-5, with 8 bases aligning to TRBD1. CDR3 length: 14 residues. In germline, CDR1 is MDHEN, CDR2 SYDVKM. V shed 2 bases and J 6 bases; nucleotides not matched to a gene: 3. The CDR3 is CASSLQGATQPQHF. The CDR3 nucleotides read TGTGCCAGCAGTTTACAGGGGGCAACTCAGCCCCAGCATTTT.

This clone was counted a single time. The chain joins TRBV29-1 to TRBJ2-7; D is perhaps TRBD1 (6 bases). In germline, CDR1 is SQVTM, CDR2 ANQGSEA. V shed 1 base and J shed 3 bases, with 13 bases lying between them. The CDR3 is made up of 14 amino acids. The CDR3: CSVEGAGVGYEQYF. The CDR3 DNA reads TGCAGCGTTGAAGGAGCAGGGGTGGGCTACGAGCAGTACTTC.

This clone was seen a single time. V gene TRBV2 combines with J gene TRBJ1-5; a possible D gene is TRBD1 (6 bases). Per the germline V gene, CDR1 is SNHLY and CDR2 is FYNNEI. V dropped 6 bases and J dropped 5 bases, with 23 bases sitting between them. CDR3 size: 17 residues. CDR3 nucleotides: TGTGCCAGCAGCACGGTAGGGGGTTTCCTTATGTATCAGCCCCAGCATTTT. It specifies CASSTVGGFLMYQPQHF.

The rearrangement joins TRBV4-1 to TRBJ1-2; TRBD1 matches at 8 bases. V lost 4 bases, J lost 7 bases, and 11 bases stayed unmatched. CDR1 is MGHRA, CDR2 YSYEKL, per germline. This CDR3 has 15 residues. CDR3 region: CASSLSDRVEGGYTF. The CDR3 DNA follows: TGCGCCAGCAGCCTCTCGGACAGGGTGGAGGGTGGCTACACCTTC.

For the CDR3, the DNA is TGTGCCAGCAGTTACTTGGCGGCCGATCAGCCCCAGCATTTT. Amino acids: CASSYLAADQPQHF. V gene TRBV6-5 combines with J gene TRBJ1-5; D is unclear. The germline V gene encodes CDR1 MNHEY and CDR2 SVGAGI. CDR3 length equals 14 residues. With 1 base removed from V and 5 bases from J, the gap between germline ends came to 9 bases.

This sequence joins TRBV5-4 and TRBJ2-2, with 8 bases that match TRBD1. J lost 1 base, V lost 3 bases, and 5 bases had no gene match. Germline assignment: CDR1 SGHNT and CDR2 YYREEE (reference sequence). The CDR3 covers 16 residues. The DNA for the CDR3 is TGTGCCAGCAGCTCGGGGGACAGGCGGAACACCGGGGAGCTGTTTTTT. It encodes CASSSGDRRNTGELFF. The complete variable domain, with remaining parts taken from reference TRBV5-4 and TRBJ2-2, reads ETGVTQSPTHLIKTRGQQVTLRCSSQSGHNTVSWYQQALGQGPQFIFQYYREEENGRGNFPPRFSGLQFPNYSSELNVNALELDDSALYLCASSSGDRRNTGELFFGEGSRLTVL.

The chain is built from TRBV15 and TRBJ2-3; 8 positions match TRBD2. Germline assignment: CDR1 LNHNV and CDR2 YYDKDF (reference sequence). The CDR3 is 19 residues long. After removal of 1 base from V and 4 bases from J, the junction contained 16 bases not matched to a gene. CDR3 amino acids: CATSRGDVGGGRGSDTQYF. In DNA, the CDR3 is TGTGCCACCAGCAGAGGCGACGTGGGCGGGGGGCGTGGATCAGATACGCAGTATTTT. The full variable domain, its missing parts supplied by reference TRBV15 and TRBJ2-3, is DAMVIQNPRYQVTQFGKPVTLSCSQTLNHNVMYWYQQKSSQAPKLLFHYYDKDFNNEADTPDNFQSRRPNTSFCFLDIRSPGLGDTAMYLCATSRGDVGGGRGSDTQYFGPGTRLTVL.

The V and J genes are TRBV7-2 and TRBJ1-2; TRBD1 agrees at 8 bases. Per germline, CDR1 SGHTA and CDR2 FQGNSA. V was pared by 6 bases and J by 4 bases, with 13 bases of the junction left unmatched. CDR3 length: 16 residues. In nucleotides, the CDR3 is TGTGCCAGCAGTTCTTGGACAGGGACCACCCCCTATGGCTACACCTTC. Its protein is CASSSWTGTTPYGYTF.

The chain joins TRBV4-3 to TRBJ1-3; D gene uncertain. The ends were cut back, 0 bases at V and 4 bases at J, with 4 bases in the middle. This CDR3 contains 13 residues. CDR1 LGHNA and CDR2 YSLEER come from the germline V gene. CDR3 bases: TGCGCCAGCAGCCAAGATGTAGGAAACACCATATATTTT. Its translation is CASSQDVGNTIYF.

This rearrangement joins TRBV28 to TRBJ2-7; 7 bases line up with TRBD2. Germline V gene lookup returns CDR1 MDHEN and CDR2 SYDVKM. J gave up 4 bases and V 5 bases, and 5 bases lay outside the gene matches. This CDR3 is built from 13 residues. CDR3 DNA: TGTGCCAGCAGTACCGGCGGGAGATACGAGCAGTACTTC. Protein sequence: CASSTGGRYEQYF.

This sequence joins TRBV29-1 and TRBJ2-2; 7 nucleotides align to TRBD2. Per the germline V gene, CDR1 is SQVTM and CDR2 is ANQGSEA. This CDR3 contains 15 residues. J was trimmed by 2 bases and V by 6 bases; bases with no gene match: 9. The CDR3 loop is CSVDLAVKNTGELFF. The CDR3 nucleotides are TGCAGCGTAGACCTAGCGGTCAAAAACACCGGGGAGCTGTTTTTT.

This chain links TRBV6-5 with TRBJ2-3; 9 bases match TRBD2. Looked up from germline, CDR1 is MNHEY and CDR2 is SVGAGI. This CDR3 is built from 14 residues. J gave up 5 bases and V 2 bases, and 2 bases lay outside the gene matches. The CDR3 spells CASSYAGGGDTQYF. As DNA, the CDR3 is TGTGCCAGCAGTTACGCGGGGGGGGGAGATACGCAGTATTTT.

The chain carries TRBV13 and TRBJ2-7; D gene ambiguous. There are 13 residues in the CDR3. V lost 1 base and J 3 bases, leaving 7 bases between the germline ends. The germline V gene has CDR1 PRHDT and CDR2 FYEKMQ (reference sequence). CDR3 DNA sequence: TGTGCCAGCAGCTTAGATCCTAGCTACGAGCAGTACTTC. This gives the protein CASSLDPSYEQYF. Complete variable domain (other parts from reference TRBV13 and TRBJ2-7): AAGVIQSPRHLIKEKRETATLKCYPIPRHDTVYWYQQGPGQDPQFLISFYEKMQSDKGSIPDRFSAQQFSDYHSELNMSSLELGDSALYFCASSLDPSYEQYFGPGTRLTVT.

This chain uses TRBV9 with TRBJ1-1; possibly TRBD1 for D (5 bases). CDR1 and CDR2 (germline): SGDLS, YYNGEE. V was cut by 3 bases and J by 0 bases, with 9 bases left in between. The CDR3 is 14 residues long. CDR3 sequence: CASSALQVNTEAFF. In DNA, the CDR3 is TGTGCCAGCAGCGCCTTACAGGTGAACACTGAAGCTTTCTTT.

The chain links TRBV28 to TRBJ2-5; TRBD2 aligns across 11 bases. The V and J ends lost 5 bases and 5 bases, in that order; junction bases with no gene match: 7. Germline lookup yields CDR1 MDHEN and CDR2 SYDVKM. The CDR3 is 15 amino acids. CDR3 amino acids: CASSNIAGGTETQYF. CDR3 DNA sequence: TGTGCCAGCAGTAACATAGCGGGGGGGACGGAGACCCAGTACTTC.

The chain couples TRBV30 to TRBJ1-1; 7 bases align to TRBD1. Per germline, CDR1 GTSNPN and CDR2 SVGIG (reference sequence). The length of the CDR3 is 11 residues. After removal of 3 bases from V and 10 bases from J, the junction contained 5 bases not matched to a gene. The CDR3 DNA follows: TGTGCCTGGAGAGGGACAGCTGGAGCTTTCTTT. Translated, it gives CAWRGTAGAFF.